This record concerns one TCR beta chain sequence. Antigen unknown. Produced via immunoSEQ multiplex PCR; TCRdb's table is partial and in-frame only. The sample holds some 150,000 clones, 93% seen once. The CDR3 length is 16 residues. CDR1 is ENHRY and CDR2 is SYGVKD in the germline V gene. V lost 4 bases to trimming and J lost 0 bases, with 13 bases between them. The sample belongs to a study of T cell responses to AZD1222 COVID-19 vaccine. Broader study findings: Samples come after the peak T cell response, not at day 14. Among the donors, most were white British and more were female, and clonal diversity was possibly underestimated. Among vaccine-associated CD4 TCRs, coverage spanned spike, with dominance at 160-218 and 743-854. Receipt of two AZD1222 doses was followed by a rise in Spike-specific TCR breadth and depth.

The genes are TRBV10-3 and TRBJ1-5; tentatively, D is TRBD1 (5 bases). The sequence was collected from an adult in good health. Sequences were derived from peripheral blood, sampled on day 0 of MenACWY control vaccination. The CDR3 sequence is CAISAFLDSSNQPQHF. The DNA for the CDR3 is TGTGCCATCAGTGCCTTCCTCGACAGTAGCAATCAGCCCCAGCATTTT.